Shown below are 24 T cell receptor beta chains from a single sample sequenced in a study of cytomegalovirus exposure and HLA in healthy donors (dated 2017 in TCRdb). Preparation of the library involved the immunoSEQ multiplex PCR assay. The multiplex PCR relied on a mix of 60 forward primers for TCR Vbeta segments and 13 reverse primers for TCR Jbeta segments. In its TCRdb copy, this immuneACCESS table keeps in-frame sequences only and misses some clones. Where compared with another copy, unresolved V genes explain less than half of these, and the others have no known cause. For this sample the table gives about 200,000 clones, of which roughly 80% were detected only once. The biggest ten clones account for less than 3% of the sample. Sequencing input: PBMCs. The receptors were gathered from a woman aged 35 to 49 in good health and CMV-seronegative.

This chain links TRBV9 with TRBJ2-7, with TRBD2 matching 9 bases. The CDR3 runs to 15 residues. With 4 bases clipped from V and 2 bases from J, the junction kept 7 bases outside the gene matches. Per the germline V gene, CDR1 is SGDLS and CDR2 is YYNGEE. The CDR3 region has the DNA TGTGCCAGCAGCCCTATCCCTAGCGGGACCTACGAGCAGTACTTC. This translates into CASSPIPSGTYEQYF. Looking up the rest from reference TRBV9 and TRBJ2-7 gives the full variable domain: DSGVTQTPKHLITATGQRVTLRCSPRSGDLSVYWYQQSLDQGLQFLIQYYNGEERAKGNILERFSAQQFPDLHSELNLSSLELGDSALYFCASSPIPSGTYEQYFGPGTRLTVT.

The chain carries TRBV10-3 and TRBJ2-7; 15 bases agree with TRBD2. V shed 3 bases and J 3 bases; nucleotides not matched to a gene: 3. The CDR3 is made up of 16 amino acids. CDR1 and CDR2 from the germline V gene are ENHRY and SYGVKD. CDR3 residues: CAISDPGLAGGYEQYF. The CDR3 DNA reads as TGTGCCATCAGTGACCCGGGACTAGCGGGGGGCTACGAGCAGTACTTC.

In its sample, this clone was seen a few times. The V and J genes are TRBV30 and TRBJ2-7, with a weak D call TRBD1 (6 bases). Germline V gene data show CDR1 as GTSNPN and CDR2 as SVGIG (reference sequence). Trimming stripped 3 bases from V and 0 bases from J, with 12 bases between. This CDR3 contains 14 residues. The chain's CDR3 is CAWRRGGSSYEQYF. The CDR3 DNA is TGTGCCTGGAGACGTGGGGGCAGCTCCTACGAGCAGTACTTC.

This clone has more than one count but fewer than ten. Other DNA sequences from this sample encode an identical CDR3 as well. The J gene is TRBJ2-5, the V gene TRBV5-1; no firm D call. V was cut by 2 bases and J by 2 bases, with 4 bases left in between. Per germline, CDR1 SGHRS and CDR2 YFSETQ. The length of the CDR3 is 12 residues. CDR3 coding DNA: TGCGCCAGCAGCTTCAATCAAGAGACCCAGTACTTC. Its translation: CASSFNQETQYF.

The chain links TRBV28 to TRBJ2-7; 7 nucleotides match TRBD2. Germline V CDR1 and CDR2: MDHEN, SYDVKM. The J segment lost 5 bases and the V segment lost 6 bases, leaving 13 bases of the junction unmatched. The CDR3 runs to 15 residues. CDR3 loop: CASRGGIRLGNEQYF. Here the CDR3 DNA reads TGTGCCAGCAGGGGGGGGATAAGGTTGGGGAACGAGCAGTACTTC.

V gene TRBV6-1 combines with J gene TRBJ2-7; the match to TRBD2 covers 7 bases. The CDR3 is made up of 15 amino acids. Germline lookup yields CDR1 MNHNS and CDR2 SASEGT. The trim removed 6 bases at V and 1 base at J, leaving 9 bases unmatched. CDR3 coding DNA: TGTGCCAGCAGGACTTTAGCGGGTGCTTCCTACGAGCAGTACTTC. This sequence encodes CASRTLAGASYEQYF.

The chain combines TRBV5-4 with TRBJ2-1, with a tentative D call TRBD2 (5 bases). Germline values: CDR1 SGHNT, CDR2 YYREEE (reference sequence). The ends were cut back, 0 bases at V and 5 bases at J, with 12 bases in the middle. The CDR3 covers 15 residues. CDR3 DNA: TGTGCCAGCAGCTTGGGAGGGAGTGTGAACAATGAGCAGTTCTTC. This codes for CASSLGGSVNNEQFF. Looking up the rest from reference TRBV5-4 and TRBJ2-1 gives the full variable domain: ETGVTQSPTHLIKTRGQQVTLRCSSQSGHNTVSWYQQALGQGPQFIFQYYREEENGRGNFPPRFSGLQFPNYSSELNVNALELDDSALYLCASSLGGSVNNEQFFGPGTRLTVL.

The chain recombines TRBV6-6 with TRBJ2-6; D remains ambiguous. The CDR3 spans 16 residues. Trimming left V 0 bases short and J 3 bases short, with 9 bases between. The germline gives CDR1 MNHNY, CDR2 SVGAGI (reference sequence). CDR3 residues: CASSYSSSGGANVLTF. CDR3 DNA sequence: TGTGCCAGCAGTTACTCTTCGTCGGGTGGGGCCAACGTCCTGACTTTC.

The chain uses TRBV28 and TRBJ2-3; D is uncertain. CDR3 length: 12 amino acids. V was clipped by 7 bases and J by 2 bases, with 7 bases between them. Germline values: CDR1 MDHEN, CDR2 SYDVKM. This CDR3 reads CASTKFTDTQYF. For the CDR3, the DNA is TGTGCCAGCACTAAGTTCACAGATACGCAGTATTTT.

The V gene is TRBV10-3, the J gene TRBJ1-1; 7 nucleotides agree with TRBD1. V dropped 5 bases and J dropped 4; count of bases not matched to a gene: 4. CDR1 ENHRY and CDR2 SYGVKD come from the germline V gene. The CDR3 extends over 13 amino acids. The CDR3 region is CAISPTGPTEAFF. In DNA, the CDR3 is TGTGCCATCAGTCCGACAGGGCCCACTGAAGCTTTCTTT.

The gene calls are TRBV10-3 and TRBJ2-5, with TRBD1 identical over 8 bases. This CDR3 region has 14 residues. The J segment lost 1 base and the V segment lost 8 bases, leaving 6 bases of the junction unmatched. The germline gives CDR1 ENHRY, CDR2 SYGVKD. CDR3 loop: CAISPRGPQETQYF. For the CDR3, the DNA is TGTGCCATCTCCCCCAGGGGGCCCCAAGAGACCCAGTACTTC.

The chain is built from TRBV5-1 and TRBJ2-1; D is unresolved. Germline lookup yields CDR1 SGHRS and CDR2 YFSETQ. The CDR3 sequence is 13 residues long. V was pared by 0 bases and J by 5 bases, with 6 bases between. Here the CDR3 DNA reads TGCGCCAGCAGCTTGGAGAGCAACAATGAGCAGTTCTTC. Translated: CASSLESNNEQFF.

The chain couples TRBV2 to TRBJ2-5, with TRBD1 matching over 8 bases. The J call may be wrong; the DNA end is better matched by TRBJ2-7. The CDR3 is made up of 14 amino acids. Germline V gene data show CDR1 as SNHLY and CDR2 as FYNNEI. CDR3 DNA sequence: TGTGCCAGCAGGGGCACCGGGACAGGCTACGAGCAGTACTTC. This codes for CASRGTGTGYEQYF.

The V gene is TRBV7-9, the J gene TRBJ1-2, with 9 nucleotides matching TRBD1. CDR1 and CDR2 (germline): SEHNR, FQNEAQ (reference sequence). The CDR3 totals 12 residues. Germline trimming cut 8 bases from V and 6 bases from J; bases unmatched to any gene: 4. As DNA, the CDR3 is TGTGCCAGCCAGACAGGGGGAGATGGCTACACCTTC. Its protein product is CASQTGGDGYTF.

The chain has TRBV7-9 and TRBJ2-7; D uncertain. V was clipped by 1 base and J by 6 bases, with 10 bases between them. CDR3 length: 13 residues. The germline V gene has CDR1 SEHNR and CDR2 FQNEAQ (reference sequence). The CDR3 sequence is CASSLDLSPEQYF. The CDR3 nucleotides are TGTGCCAGCAGCTTAGACTTGAGTCCCGAGCAGTACTTC.

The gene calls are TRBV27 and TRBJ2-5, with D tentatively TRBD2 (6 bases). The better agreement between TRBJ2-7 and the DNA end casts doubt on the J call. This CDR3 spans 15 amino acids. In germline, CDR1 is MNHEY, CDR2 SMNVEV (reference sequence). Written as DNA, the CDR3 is TGTGCCACCAGAGGAGGGCTTAAATACCCCTACGAGCAGTACTTC. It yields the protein CATRGGLKYPYEQYF.

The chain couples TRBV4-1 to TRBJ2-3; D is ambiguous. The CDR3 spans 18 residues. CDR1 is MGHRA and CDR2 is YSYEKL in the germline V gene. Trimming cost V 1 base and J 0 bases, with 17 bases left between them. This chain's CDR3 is CASSQGNVGFRSTDTQYF. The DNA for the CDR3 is TGCGCCAGCAGCCAAGGTAATGTCGGATTCAGGAGCACAGATACGCAGTATTTT.

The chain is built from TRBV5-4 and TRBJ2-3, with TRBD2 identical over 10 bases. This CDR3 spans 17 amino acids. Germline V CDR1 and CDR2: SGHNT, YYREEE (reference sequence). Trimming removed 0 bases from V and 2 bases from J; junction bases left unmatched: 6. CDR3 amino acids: CASSLVRLAGVTDTQYF. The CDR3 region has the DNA TGTGCCAGCAGCTTGGTGAGGCTAGCGGGAGTCACAGATACGCAGTATTTT.

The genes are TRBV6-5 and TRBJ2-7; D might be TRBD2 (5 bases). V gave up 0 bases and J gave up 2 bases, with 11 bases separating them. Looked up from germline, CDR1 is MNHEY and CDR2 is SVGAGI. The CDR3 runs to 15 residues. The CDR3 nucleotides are TGTGCCAGCAGTTACTCGAGTCCCGGGACCTACGAGCAGTACTTC. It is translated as CASSYSSPGTYEQYF.

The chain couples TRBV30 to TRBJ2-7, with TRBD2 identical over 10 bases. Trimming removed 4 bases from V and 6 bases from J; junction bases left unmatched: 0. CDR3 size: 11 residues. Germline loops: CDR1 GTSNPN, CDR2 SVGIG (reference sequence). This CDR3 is CAWTSGSEQYF. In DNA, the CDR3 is TGTGCCTGGACTAGCGGGAGCGAGCAGTACTTC.

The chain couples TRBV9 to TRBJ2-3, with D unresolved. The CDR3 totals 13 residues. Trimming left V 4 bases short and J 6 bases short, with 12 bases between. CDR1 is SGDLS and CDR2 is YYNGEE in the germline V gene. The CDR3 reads CASSPSSGDTQYF. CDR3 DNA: TGTGCCAGCAGCCCCTCGTCCGGGGATACGCAGTATTTT.

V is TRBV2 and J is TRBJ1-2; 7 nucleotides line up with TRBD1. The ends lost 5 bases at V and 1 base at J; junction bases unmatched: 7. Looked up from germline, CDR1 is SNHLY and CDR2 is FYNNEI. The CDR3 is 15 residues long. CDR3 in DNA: TGTGCCAGCAGTCCCTACGGACAGGTTAACTATGGCTACACCTTC. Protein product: CASSPYGQVNYGYTF.

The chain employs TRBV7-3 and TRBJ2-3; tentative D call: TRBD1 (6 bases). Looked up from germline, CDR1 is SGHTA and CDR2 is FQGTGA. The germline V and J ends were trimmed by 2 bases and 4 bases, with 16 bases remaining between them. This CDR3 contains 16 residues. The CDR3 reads CASSLGGLMGADTQYF. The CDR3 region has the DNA TGTGCCAGCAGCTTAGGGGGCCTTATGGGAGCAGATACGCAGTATTTT. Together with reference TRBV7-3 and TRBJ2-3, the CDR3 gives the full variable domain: GAGVSQTPSNKVTEKGKYVELRCDPISGHTALYWYRQSLGQGPEFLIYFQGTGAADDSGLPNDRFFAVRPEGSVSTLKIQRTERGDSAVYLCASSLGGLMGADTQYFGPGTRLTVL.

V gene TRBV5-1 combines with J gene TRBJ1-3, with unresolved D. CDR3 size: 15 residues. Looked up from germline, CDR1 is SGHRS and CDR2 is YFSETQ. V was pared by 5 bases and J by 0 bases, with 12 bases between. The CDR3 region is CASSLRENSGNTIYF. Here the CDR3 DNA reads TGCGCCAGCAGTCTTCGGGAAAACTCTGGAAACACCATATATTTT.